What follows are 5 T cell receptor beta chains derived from one specimen sequenced in a study of cytomegalovirus exposure and HLA in healthy donors. Primers for the PCR totalled 60 Vbeta and 13 Jbeta. Profiling relied on immunoSEQ multiplex PCR, and the TCRdb table lists in-frame clones only, not all of them. This sample carries roughly 150,000 clones, 65% to 85% of them seen once, and the ten largest clones take 1.5%. Sample: PBMCs. These receptors were obtained from a woman younger than 35 in good health and CMV-seronegative.

CDR3 sequence: CSATGTDNTGELFF. The CDR3 DNA follows: TGCAGCGCAACCGGGACAGATAACACCGGGGAGCTGTTTTTT. The chain has TRBV29-1 and TRBJ2-2; 7 bases are shared with TRBD1. V was pared by 7 bases and J by 2 bases, with 7 bases of the junction left unmatched. The CDR3 loop spans 14 amino acids. CDR1 is SQVTM, CDR2 ANQGSEA, per germline.

The rearrangement joins TRBV7-8 to TRBJ2-1, with 8 bases fitting TRBD2. V was clipped by 2 bases and J by 1 base; unmatched bases: 4. The length of the CDR3 is 16 residues. Looked up from germline, CDR1 is SGHVS and CDR2 is FQNEAQ. CDR3 nucleotides: TGTGCCAGCAGCTTACTTAGCGGGGCGTCCTACAATGAGCAGTTCTTC. Residues: CASSLLSGASYNEQFF. Complete variable domain (other parts from reference TRBV7-8 and TRBJ2-1): GAGVSQSPRYKVAKRGQDVALRCDPISGHVSLFWYQQALGQGPEFLTYFQNEAQLDKSGLPSDRFFAERPEGSVSTLKIQRTQQEDSAVYLCASSLLSGASYNEQFFGPGTRLTVL.

Many counts were recorded for this clone. The CDR3 loop is CASSRAENGELFF. The CDR3 region has the DNA TGTGCCAGCAGTAGAGCCGAGAACGGGGAGCTGTTTTTT. This sequence joins TRBV6-4 and TRBJ2-2; no clear D gene. Germline-derived CDR1 and CDR2 are MRHNA and SNTAGT. This CDR3 is built from 13 residues. The V end lost 5 bases, the J end lost 7 bases, and 11 bases lay between the germline ends.

About this clone itself: The junction does not match germline at one end; this may be a read error. The chain combines TRBV5-4 with TRBJ2-5, with D possibly being TRBD1 (6 bases). The J call may be wrong; the DNA end is better matched by TRBJ2-7. Germline CDR1 is SGHNT and CDR2 is YYREEE (reference sequence). This CDR3 comprises 13 residues. CDR3 residues: CASSPTGSSEQYF. The DNA of the CDR3 is TGTGCCAGCAGCCCGACAGGATCCTCCGAGCAGTACTTC.

The chain is built from TRBV30 and TRBJ1-4, with a possible D match to TRBD1 (6 bases). The CDR3 is 12 amino acids. Looked up from germline, CDR1 is GTSNPN and CDR2 is SVGIG (reference sequence). Trimming removed 4 bases from V and 10 bases from J, with 13 bases in between. The CDR3 protein is CAWNGGGRKLFF. The CDR3 coding sequence is TGTGCCTGGAACGGCGGGGGCCGAAAACTGTTTTTT.